Presented here are 25 T cell receptor beta chains from one specimen sequenced in a study of immune cell composition in non-small cell lung cancer. TCRdb's table, derived via immunoSEQ multiplex PCR, lists solely in-frame clones and lacks some. The sample lists 2,400 or so clones, roughly 80% seen once, with around a fifth in the top ten. Sequencing was performed on lung tumor tissue. The receptor source for this set is a human donor with non-small cell lung cancer.

V usage is TRBV27 and J usage is TRBJ2-5; 15 bases agree with TRBD2. This CDR3 comprises 18 residues. Germline V gene sequence: CDR1 MNHEY, CDR2 SMNVEV (reference sequence). With 5 bases clipped from V and 1 base from J, the junction kept 8 bases outside the gene matches. CDR3 region: CASSPPRTSGGAQETQYF. DNA of the CDR3: TGTGCCAGCAGTCCTCCCCGGACTAGCGGGGGGGCCCAAGAGACCCAGTACTTC.

This chain connects TRBV6-6 to TRBJ1-4; D is undetermined. Trimming pared 4 bases from V and 5 bases from J, leaving 14 bases between. The CDR3 consists of 15 residues. CDR1 is MNHNY and CDR2 is SVGAGI in the germline V gene (reference sequence). CDR3 sequence reads: CASSSKSVPNEKLFF. For the CDR3, the DNA is TGTGCCAGCAGTTCTAAATCGGTCCCGAATGAAAAACTGTTTTTT.

The chain is built from TRBV18 and TRBJ1-2; D is unclear. The germline gives CDR1 KGHSH, CDR2 LQKENI. The CDR3 is 13 amino acids. The ends were cut back, 5 bases at V and 2 bases at J, with 9 bases in the middle. The DNA of the CDR3 is TGTGCCAGCTCATCCTCCGGGAACTATGGCTACACCTTC. This encodes CASSSSGNYGYTF. Full variable domain (outside the CDR3, taken from reference TRBV18 and TRBJ1-2): NAGVMQNPRHLVRRRGQEARLRCSPMKGHSHVYWYRQLPEEGLKFMVYLQKENIIDESGMPKERFSAEFPKEGPSILRIQQVVRGDSAAYFCASSSSGNYGYTFGSGTRLTVV.

The CDR3 region has the DNA TGCGCCAGCAGTGAGTCCCGGGGGGGCCTAAATACGCAGTATTTT. Translated: CASSESRGGLNTQYF. This chain connects TRBV10-1 to TRBJ2-3; 8 positions match TRBD2. Germline lookup yields CDR1 WNHNN and CDR2 SYGVQD (reference sequence). This CDR3 region has 15 residues. J gave up 7 bases and V 0 bases, and 6 bases lay outside the gene matches.

The chain joins TRBV5-7 to TRBJ1-3; 9 bases match TRBD1. TRBV5-7 counts as an open reading frame of uncertain function. The V gene end was trimmed by 0 bases and the J gene end by 4 bases; junction bases not matched to a gene: 11. The CDR3 has 18 amino acids. CDR3 nucleotide sequence: TGTGCCAGCAGCTTGGTGGCTAGGACAGGGGTCAGGGGAAACACCATATATTTT. Protein product: CASSLVARTGVRGNTIYF.

The chain uses TRBV6-6 and TRBJ2-1; the D gene is possibly TRBD2 (6 bases). The CDR3 extends over 16 amino acids. CDR1 is MNHNY, CDR2 SVGAGI, per germline (reference sequence). V lost 1 base and J lost 6, with 16 bases in between. CDR3 sequence (DNA): TGTGCCAGCAGTTACTGGGCAGCGGGTGTGTCCAATGAGCAGTTCTTC. Its protein product is CASSYWAAGVSNEQFF.

The rearrangement links TRBV25-1 to TRBJ2-6; D might be TRBD1 (5 bases). The germline V gene has CDR1 MGHDK and CDR2 SYGVNS. The CDR3 spans 16 residues. Between the trimmed V and J ends, which lost 1 base and 2 bases, there was a span of 9 bases. Here the CDR3 reads CASSESPGPGANVLTF. The CDR3 DNA follows: TGTGCCAGCAGTGAATCCCCAGGGCCTGGGGCCAACGTCCTGACTTTC.

The chain couples TRBV4-3 to TRBJ2-4; the D gene is possibly TRBD1 (5 bases). CDR1 and CDR2 (germline): LGHNA, YSLEER. Trimming removed 1 base at V and 2 bases at J, with 12 bases between. CDR3 length equals 16 residues. The CDR3 DNA is TGCGCCAGCAGCCAAGCGGCCAGGGCCCCCAAAAACATTCAGTACTTC. This encodes CASSQAARAPKNIQYF.

The chain recombines TRBV6-4 with TRBJ1-2; 8 bases fit TRBD1. The CDR3 has 15 residues. The V segment lost 5 bases and the J segment 4 bases; nucleotides outside the gene matches: 9. Germline CDR1 reads MRHNA; CDR2 reads SNTAGT. In DNA, the CDR3 is TGTGCCAGCAGTTACGGGGCAGGGGGCGGCTATGGCTACACCTTC. This translates into CASSYGAGGGYGYTF.

In its sample, this clone was seen once. The J gene is TRBJ2-5, the V gene TRBV18; D gene unclear. The CDR3 sequence is 12 residues long. Deletions cut 6 bases from V and 4 bases from J, with 9 bases between. Germline CDR1 reads KGHSH; CDR2 reads LQKENI. The CDR3 protein is CASSPYGETQYF. CDR3 nucleotides: TGTGCCAGCTCTCCGTACGGAGAGACCCAGTACTTC.

The rearrangement uses TRBV2 and TRBJ2-5, with D possibly matching TRBD1 (6 bases). The germline gives CDR1 SNHLY, CDR2 FYNNEI. This CDR3 is 14 amino acids long. V was cut by 2 bases and J by 0 bases, with 7 bases left in between. In DNA form, the CDR3 reads TGTGCCAGCAGTGAAACAGGGTACCAAGAGACCCAGTACTTC. Encoded protein: CASSETGYQETQYF.

This chain links TRBV4-1 with TRBJ2-7, with 9 positions matching TRBD1. Germline V gives CDR1 MGHRA, CDR2 YSYEKL. CDR3 length: 15 amino acids. The V gene end was trimmed by 1 base and the J gene end by 5 bases; junction bases not matched to a gene: 6. CDR3: CASSQGTGGRDEQYF. The CDR3 DNA follows: TGCGCCAGCAGCCAAGGAACAGGGGGCAGGGACGAGCAGTACTTC.

The chain joins TRBV6-4 to TRBJ2-3, with 14 nucleotides matching TRBD2. The ends lost 5 bases at V and 6 bases at J; junction bases unmatched: 7. CDR1 is MRHNA, CDR2 SNTAGT, per germline. This CDR3 has 16 residues. CDR3 nucleotides: TGTGCCAGCAGTCCGACTAGCGGGGGGGCCCCGGATACGCAGTATTTT. Encoded protein: CASSPTSGGAPDTQYF.

The chain employs TRBV25-1 and TRBJ2-2, with D perhaps matching TRBD1 (6 bases). With 6 bases removed from V and 5 bases from J, the gap between germline ends came to 13 bases. There are 14 residues in the CDR3. Per the germline V gene, CDR1 is MGHDK and CDR2 is SYGVNS. CDR3 loop: CASSGAGETGELFF. In nucleotides, the CDR3 is TGTGCCAGCAGCGGGGCAGGGGAGACCGGGGAGCTGTTTTTT.

This sequence joins TRBV5-4 and TRBJ1-2; 11 nucleotides agree with TRBD1. From germline, CDR1 is SGHNT and CDR2 YYREEE (reference sequence). The J segment lost 4 bases and the V segment lost 4 bases, leaving 12 bases of the junction unmatched. The CDR3 has 17 residues. CDR3 nucleotide sequence: TGTGCCAGCAGCGCCGACACCTCCGGGACAGGGGGCTATGGCTACACCTTC. It translates to CASSADTSGTGGYGYTF.

The CDR3 is CAIRVMDPGDTQYF. The CDR3 DNA sequence: TGTGCCATCAGAGTTATGGACCCGGGGGATACGCAGTATTTT. The gene calls are TRBV10-3 and TRBJ2-3; D may be TRBD2 (5 bases). Deletions cut 6 bases from V and 6 bases from J, with 16 bases between. The CDR3 loop spans 14 amino acids. CDR1 and CDR2 (germline): ENHRY, SYGVKD.

The V gene is TRBV5-1, the J gene TRBJ2-2; 7 nucleotides match TRBD1. Germline V lookup: CDR1 SGHRS, CDR2 YFSETQ. V dropped 4 bases and J dropped 6; count of bases not matched to a gene: 6. The CDR3 totals 14 residues. CDR3 coding DNA: TGCGCCAGCAGCAGGGGGCAGGAAGCCGGGGAGCTGTTTTTT. Amino acids: CASSRGQEAGELFF.

DNA of the CDR3: TGCGCCAGCAGCCCCGGGACTGCGAACACTGAAGCTTTCTTT. Protein product: CASSPGTANTEAFF. The genes are TRBV5-1 and TRBJ1-1, with D possibly matching TRBD1 (5 bases). V lost 4 bases and J lost 1, with 11 bases in between. This CDR3 is built from 14 residues. Germline V gives CDR1 SGHRS, CDR2 YFSETQ.

The V gene is TRBV11-2, the J gene TRBJ1-2; 10 bases agree with TRBD1. V trimming: 6 bases; J trimming: 4 bases; junction bases outside the gene matches: 5. There are 14 residues in the CDR3. CDR1 is SGHAT and CDR2 is FQNNGV in the germline V gene. The DNA for the CDR3 is TGTGCCAGCAGTGGGACAGGGGCGACCTATGGCTACACCTTC. The encoded protein is CASSGTGATYGYTF.

This clone is a singleton in its sample. The rearrangement joins TRBV18 to TRBJ2-1; D perhaps matches TRBD1 (6 bases). The CDR3 contains 15 residues. Germline values: CDR1 KGHSH, CDR2 LQKENI. V dropped 1 base and J dropped 0 bases, with 7 bases sitting between them. As DNA, the CDR3 is TGTGCCAGCTCACCACAGGGGGACTCCTACAATGAGCAGTTCTTC. Protein sequence: CASSPQGDSYNEQFF.

The chain is built from TRBV7-9 and TRBJ2-7; TRBD1 is a possible D gene (6 bases). CDR3 length: 13 amino acids. The ends were cut back, 11 bases at V and 3 bases at J, with 17 bases in the middle. The germline V gene has CDR1 SEHNR and CDR2 FQNEAQ (reference sequence). The CDR3 reads CAYRRGTSYEQYF. As DNA, the CDR3 is TGTGCCTACCGTAGGGGGACGAGCTACGAGCAGTACTTC.

This sequence joins TRBV11-1 and TRBJ2-1; 11 positions match TRBD2. The CDR3 runs to 15 residues. J lost 8 bases, V lost 5 bases, and 8 bases had no gene match. CDR1 SGHAT and CDR2 FQDESV come from the germline V gene (reference sequence). The CDR3: CASSISGGAADEQFF. The CDR3 DNA sequence: TGTGCCAGCAGCATTAGCGGGGGGGCCGCTGATGAGCAGTTCTTC.

This clone was recorded only once. The rearrangement links TRBV2 to TRBJ2-5; 9 nucleotides match TRBD2. V was clipped by 3 bases and J by 5 bases; unmatched bases: 7. Germline V gene sequence: CDR1 SNHLY, CDR2 FYNNEI. The CDR3 consists of 15 residues. The CDR3 DNA sequence: TGTGCCAGCAGTGAGGGGCGGGGGGGCATTGAGACCCAGTACTTC. This translates into CASSEGRGGIETQYF.

The rearrangement joins TRBV6-1 to TRBJ1-4; D unresolved. Deletions cut 4 bases from V and 0 bases from J, with 6 bases between. The germline V gene has CDR1 MNHNS and CDR2 SASEGT. The CDR3 totals 14 residues. The CDR3 reads CASSVRSTNEKLFF. The CDR3 DNA sequence: TGTGCCAGCAGTGTCAGGTCAACTAATGAAAAACTGTTTTTT.

This chain joins TRBV4-3 and TRBJ2-7; 10 bases align to TRBD1. This CDR3 is built from 16 residues. J lost 5 bases, V lost 4 bases, and 11 bases had no gene match. Germline CDR1 reads LGHNA; CDR2 reads YSLEER. The CDR3 DNA follows: TGCGCCAGCAGCCCAGGACAGGGGGTAACCTTGGACGAGCAGTACTTC. Amino acids: CASSPGQGVTLDEQYF.